These 7 T cell receptor beta chains were all obtained from the same sample, sequenced in a study of cytomegalovirus exposure and HLA in healthy donors. PCR involved 60 Vbeta and 13 Jbeta primers. Sequencing was performed with immunoSEQ multiplex PCR; in TCRdb, only in-frame clones are kept and a portion is missing. The sample table includes approximately 80,000 clones. The material sequenced was PBMCs. The receptors come from a woman younger than 45 in good health and CMV-seronegative.

This chain uses TRBV19 with TRBJ1-4, with 9 bases matching TRBD1. The CDR3 length is 14 residues. V trimming: 6 bases; J trimming: 3 bases; junction bases outside the gene matches: 2. Germline CDR1 and CDR2: LNHDA and SQIVND (reference sequence). CDR3 residues: CASRQGAANEKLFF. The CDR3 DNA is TGTGCCAGTAGACAGGGGGCGGCTAATGAAAAACTGTTTTTT.

The chain employs TRBV30 and TRBJ2-1; 7 nucleotides line up with TRBD2. Germline V gene data show CDR1 as GTSNPN and CDR2 as SVGIG (reference sequence). V was pared by 7 bases and J by 6 bases, with 9 bases of the junction left unmatched. This CDR3 has 13 amino acids. The DNA of the CDR3 is TGTGCCTCAGATAGCGGGCTTATCAATGAGCAGTTCTTC. Amino acid sequence: CASDSGLINEQFF.

The chain employs TRBV30 and TRBJ2-1; 12 nucleotides align to TRBD2. Trimming took 7 bases from V and 6 from J; bases not matched to a gene: 4. The germline CDR1 and CDR2 sequences are GTSNPN and SVGIG (reference sequence). The CDR3 has 13 amino acids. The CDR3 DNA follows: TGTGCCTTCCTAGCGGGAGGGGTCAATGAGCAGTTCTTC. Translating it yields CAFLAGGVNEQFF.

V is TRBV29-1 and J is TRBJ1-1; tentatively, D is TRBD1 (5 bases). Deletions cut 2 bases from V and 0 bases from J, with 7 bases between. The CDR3 totals 13 residues. CDR1 SQVTM and CDR2 ANQGSEA come from the germline V gene. In DNA form, the CDR3 reads TGCAGCGTTGAATCAGGGATGAACACTGAAGCTTTCTTT. Its translation: CSVESGMNTEAFF.

V usage is TRBV7-9 and J usage is TRBJ2-5; no definite D call. The germline V and J ends were trimmed by 2 bases and 0 bases, with 10 bases remaining between them. The CDR3 is 15 amino acids. Germline CDR1 reads SEHNR; CDR2 reads FQNEAQ (reference sequence). The CDR3 DNA reads TGTGCCAGCAGCTTACGCGGCACAAACCAAGAGACCCAGTACTTC. The encoded protein is CASSLRGTNQETQYF.

The chain employs TRBV6-1 and TRBJ1-4; D is ambiguous. Deletions cut 6 bases from V and 6 bases from J, with 14 bases between. The CDR3 length is 14 residues. Per germline, CDR1 MNHNS and CDR2 SASEGT. Here the CDR3 DNA reads TGTGCCAGCAGGGGAGGGAGCCGGGATGAAAAACTGTTTTTT. This sequence encodes CASRGGSRDEKLFF.

DNA of the CDR3: TGTGCCAGCAGTGACGAGGATGAGCAGTTCTTC. It specifies CASSDEDEQFF. V usage is TRBV25-1 and J usage is TRBJ2-1; D remains ambiguous. The CDR3 sequence is 11 residues long. Trimming cost V 3 bases and J 8 bases, with 5 bases left between them. Germline lookup yields CDR1 MGHDK and CDR2 SYGVNS. Looking up the rest from reference TRBV25-1 and TRBJ2-1 gives the full variable domain: EADIYQTPRYLVIGTGKKITLECSQTMGHDKMYWYQQDPGMELHLIHYSYGVNSTEKGDLSSESTVSRIRTEHFPLTLESARPSHTSQYLCASSDEDEQFFGPGTRLTVL.